The 15 T cell receptor beta chains reported below all come from one sample, sequenced in a study of T-cell memory formation after mild COVID-19. TCRdb redid the calling of the 5' RACE reads with MiXCR, one entry per CDR3 protein. The sample has a few hundred thousand distinct CDR3 sequences, around 15% seen once. The sequencing input was PBMCs or a T cell subset sorted from them (not recorded which). Receptors were obtained from a man between 18 and 29 years old who had mild COVID-19 (a few samples of this study predate the infection). Cell type and time point are not known.

The table lists this clonotype with a few counts. The chain has TRBV20-1 and TRBJ1-6; D may be TRBD1 (5 bases). The CDR3 is 13 residues long. The germline V and J ends were trimmed by 4 bases and 10 bases, with 14 bases remaining between them. Germline loops: CDR1 DFQATT, CDR2 SNEGSKA (reference sequence). The CDR3 loop is CSANEGIGSPLHF. The CDR3 region has the DNA TGCAGTGCTAACGAGGGGATAGGCTCACCCCTCCACTTT.

CDR3 DNA: TGCAGTGCTAGATGGCCGGGGCTAGGGGATTCACCCCTCCACTTT. The encoded protein is CSARWPGLGDSPLHF. The chain links TRBV20-1 to TRBJ1-6; D possibly corresponds to TRBD1 (5 bases). The germline gives CDR1 DFQATT, CDR2 SNEGSKA (reference sequence). This CDR3 comprises 15 residues. V gave up 2 bases and J gave up 8 bases, with 16 bases separating them.

V and J are TRBV7-2 and TRBJ2-5; 9 bases line up with TRBD2. With 5 bases clipped from V and 3 bases from J, the junction kept 7 bases outside the gene matches. Germline CDR1 reads SGHTA; CDR2 reads FQGNSA. The CDR3 loop spans 15 amino acids. The chain's CDR3 is CASSPPAGGKETQYF. DNA for the CDR3: TGTGCCAGCAGCCCCCCTGCGGGGGGGAAAGAGACCCAGTACTTC.

This clonotype came up a few times. V gene TRBV20-1 combines with J gene TRBJ1-3; 8 bases are a match to TRBD1. Germline lookup yields CDR1 DFQATT and CDR2 SNEGSKA (reference sequence). The V and J ends lost 5 bases and 2 bases, in that order; junction bases with no gene match: 5. CDR3 size: 14 residues. The CDR3 DNA reads as TGCAGTGCTCTGGACAGGGAGGCTGGAAACACCATATATTTT. Protein: CSALDREAGNTIYF.

This clonotype turned up a few times. V and J are TRBV12-3 or TRBV12-4 and TRBJ2-5, with D unclear. Trimming took 3 bases from V and 5 from J, leaving 13 bases between them. This CDR3 contains 14 residues. The CDR3 DNA reads TGTGCCAGCAGTTTCGAAGGGTTCAGGGAGACCCAGTACTTC. It specifies CASSFEGFRETQYF.

The chain links TRBV27 to TRBJ2-7, with D perhaps matching TRBD2 (6 bases). The CDR3 spans 14 residues. Between the trimmed V and J ends, which lost 8 bases and 0 bases, there was a span of 14 bases. Germline V gene lookup returns CDR1 MNHEY and CDR2 SMNVEV (reference sequence). Here the CDR3 reads CASGFDGGSYEQYF. Here the CDR3 DNA reads TGTGCCAGCGGGTTCGACGGGGGCTCCTACGAGCAGTACTTC.

This clonotype was observed a few times. The rearrangement joins TRBV12-3 or TRBV12-4 to TRBJ1-2, with D uncertain. The length of the CDR3 is 13 residues. Trimming removed 3 bases at V and 9 bases at J, with 14 bases between. The DNA for the CDR3 is TGTGCCAGCAGTTTTGTCGCTAGTGGGAGCTACACCTTC. Translated, it gives CASSFVASGSYTF.

This clonotype was recorded many times. The chain combines TRBV6-5 with TRBJ1-4; D uncertain. CDR1 is MNHEY and CDR2 is SVGAGI in the germline V gene. With 6 bases removed from V and 8 bases from J, the gap between germline ends came to 10 bases. The CDR3 covers 12 residues. Here the CDR3 DNA reads TGTGCCAGCAGGACGGGCAGGGAAAAACTGTTTTTT. Residues: CASRTGREKLFF.

This clonotype has only a few counts. The V gene is TRBV9, the J gene TRBJ1-1; D is undetermined. V gave up 2 bases and J gave up 4 bases, with 15 bases separating them. This CDR3 has 15 residues. The germline gives CDR1 SGDLS, CDR2 YYNGEE. The CDR3 nucleotides are TGTGCCAGCAGCGTGGCCTCTGATTTGAGCACTGAAGCTTTCTTT. It specifies CASSVASDLSTEAFF.

This clonotype has a handful of counts. This chain links TRBV6-6 with TRBJ2-7; D gene ambiguous. This CDR3 is 13 amino acids long. Trimming took 4 bases from V and 6 from J, leaving 13 bases between them. Germline loops: CDR1 MNHNY, CDR2 SVGAGI (reference sequence). CDR3 region: CASSSPSPPEQYV. For the CDR3, the DNA is TGTGCCAGCAGTTCCCCCTCCCCCCCCGAGCAGTACGTC.

This clonotype was recorded a few times. V usage is TRBV6-2 or TRBV6-3 and J usage is TRBJ1-1; 9 bases line up with TRBD1. Per the germline V gene, CDR1 is MNHEY and CDR2 is SVGEGT. V lost 5 bases, J lost 6 bases, and 13 bases stayed unmatched. The CDR3 has 16 amino acids. CDR3 DNA sequence: TGTGCCAGCAGTGACCCCTCCGGGACAGGGCGGTCTGAAGCTTTCTTT. As protein: CASSDPSGTGRSEAFF.

This clonotype was detected a few times. The rearrangement links TRBV6-6 to TRBJ1-2; D is ambiguous. The length of the CDR3 is 16 residues. In germline, CDR1 is MNHNY, CDR2 SVGAGI (reference sequence). Trimming removed 4 bases at V and 1 base at J, with 16 bases between. CDR3 sequence: CASSWSSRNHNYGYTF. The CDR3 region has the DNA TGTGCCAGCAGTTGGTCCTCCAGGAACCATAACTATGGCTACACCTTC.

The sample holds a few counts of this clonotype. The V call is TRBV7-2, the J call TRBJ2-1, with 7 bases aligning to TRBD1. Germline V gene lookup returns CDR1 SGHTA and CDR2 FQGNSA. The CDR3 has 14 residues. The V segment lost 6 bases and the J segment 7 bases; nucleotides outside the gene matches: 9. The CDR3 nucleotides are TGTGCCAGCAGTCGCAGGGGGTCGGGAAATGAGCAGTTCTTC. Translated: CASSRRGSGNEQFF.

This clonotype has more than one count but fewer than ten. The chain is built from TRBV24-1 and TRBJ2-3, with 8 bases matching TRBD2. V lost 4 bases and J lost 0; bases outside the gene matches: 5. CDR1 is KGHDR and CDR2 is SFDVKD in the germline V gene. The CDR3 is made up of 16 amino acids. The chain's CDR3 is CATSDSGGPSTDTQYF. The CDR3 nucleotides are TGTGCCACCAGTGACAGCGGGGGACCTAGCACAGATACGCAGTATTTT.

The chain joins TRBV7-2 to TRBJ2-7; 11 nucleotides match TRBD2. CDR1 SGHTA and CDR2 FQGNSA come from the germline V gene. Trimming cost V 3 bases and J 4 bases; bases outside gene matches: 14. The CDR3 has 18 residues. The CDR3 loop reads CASSFLLAGVSGGYEQYF. The CDR3 nucleotides are TGTGCCAGCAGCTTTTTACTAGCGGGGGTATCTGGTGGTTACGAGCAGTACTTC. The full variable domain, in which reference TRBV7-2 and TRBJ2-7 provide the parts outside the CDR3, is GAGVSQSPSNKVTEKGKDVELRCDPISGHTALYWYRQSLGQGLEFLIYFQGNSAPDKSGLPSDRFSAERTGGSVSTLTIQRTQQEDSAVYLCASSFLLAGVSGGYEQYFGPGTRLTVT.